These T cell receptor beta chains were read from a single sample in a study of blood T cells in healthy people across ages. Via MiXCR, TCRdb re-called the 5' RACE reads, giving one row per CDR3 protein. The sample includes some 700,000 distinct CDR3 sequences, 22% of them seen just once. The sequenced sample was blood. These receptors were collected from a man aged 70-80 years in good health. Each CDR3 is given with its conserved first and last residue. A D gene is named only where the DNA matches it firmly. Part of the rows lack a size; the others show once, few, many or a class for expanded clones.

abundance: few; j_gene: TRBJ1-1; d_gene: -; v_gene: TRBV12-5; CDR3nt: TGTGCTAGTGGTTGGACTCTTTCAGCGAACACTGAAGCTTTCTTT; CDR3aa: CASGWTLSANTEAFF
abundance: -; j_gene: TRBJ1-3; d_gene: -; v_gene: TRBV20-1; CDR3nt: TGCAGTGCTGCCGGGACGGCCTCTGGAAACACCATATATTTT; CDR3aa: CSAAGTASGNTIYF
abundance: -; j_gene: TRBJ2-6; d_gene: -; v_gene: TRBV20-1; CDR3nt: TGCAGTGCTAGGTCCCTGAGCTCTGGGGCCAACGTCCTGACTTTC; CDR3aa: CSARSLSSGANVLTF
abundance: -; j_gene: TRBJ2-5; d_gene: -; v_gene: TRBV5-1; CDR3nt: TGCGCCAGCAGCTTGTCCGGAACCGGAGAGACCCAGTACTTC; CDR3aa: CASSLSGTGETQYF
abundance: few; j_gene: TRBJ1-1; d_gene: TRBD1; v_gene: TRBV24-1; CDR3nt: TGTGCCACCAGTGGGACAGGGCTGAACACTGAAGCTTTCTTT; CDR3aa: CATSGTGLNTEAFF
abundance: many; j_gene: TRBJ2-5; d_gene: -; v_gene: TRBV7-2; CDR3nt: TGTGCCAGCAGCTTAGCCGCCCTAGCAGTAGAGACCCAGTACTTC; CDR3aa: CASSLAALAVETQYF
abundance: -; j_gene: TRBJ2-1; d_gene: TRBD2; v_gene: TRBV2; CDR3nt: TGTGCCAGCATTCTGAAAGGGGGACTAGACTCCTACAATGAGCAGTTCTTC; CDR3aa: CASILKGGLDSYNEQFF
abundance: many; j_gene: TRBJ2-5; d_gene: -; v_gene: TRBV12-3/TRBV12-4; CDR3nt: TGTGCCAGCAGTTTTCGTCTTGGGGAGACCCAGTACTTC; CDR3aa: CASSFRLGETQYF
abundance: few; j_gene: TRBJ2-1; d_gene: -; v_gene: TRBV10-3; CDR3nt: TGTGCCATCAGTGAGTCGGGGCCCACGACGGGTGAGCAGTTCTTC; CDR3aa: CAISESGPTTGEQFF
abundance: -; j_gene: TRBJ2-7; d_gene: -; v_gene: TRBV9; CDR3nt: TGTGCCAGCAGCGTAGGTGCCAGCTCCTACGAGCAGTACTTC; CDR3aa: CASSVGASSYEQYF
abundance: -; j_gene: TRBJ1-1; d_gene: -; v_gene: TRBV11-2; CDR3nt: TGTGCCAGCAGCTTAGATCGATGGGGGACTGAAGCTTTCTTT; CDR3aa: CASSLDRWGTEAFF
abundance: -; j_gene: TRBJ1-2; d_gene: -; v_gene: TRBV14; CDR3nt: TGTGCCAGCAGCCAAGATCGTGCAATCTATGGCTACACCTTC; CDR3aa: CASSQDRAIYGYTF
abundance: few; j_gene: TRBJ2-4; d_gene: -; v_gene: TRBV4-1; CDR3nt: TGCGCCAGCAGCCAAGAAGTATCTCTGGCCAAAAACATTCAGTACTTC; CDR3aa: CASSQEVSLAKNIQYF
abundance: many; j_gene: TRBJ1-4; d_gene: TRBD1; v_gene: TRBV5-6; CDR3nt: TGTGCCAGCAGGAACAGGGGGAGTAATGAAAAACTGTTTTTT; CDR3aa: CASRNRGSNEKLFF
abundance: -; j_gene: TRBJ1-1; d_gene: -; v_gene: TRBV12-3/TRBV12-4; CDR3nt: TGTGCCAGCAGACTCACGGACGGGAACGCTGAAGCTTTCTTT; CDR3aa: CASRLTDGNAEAFF
abundance: few; j_gene: TRBJ2-5; d_gene: -; v_gene: TRBV3-1; CDR3nt: TGTGCCAGCAGCCAAGGTCGCAGTCAAGAGACCCAGTACTTC; CDR3aa: CASSQGRSQETQYF
abundance: -; j_gene: TRBJ1-2; d_gene: TRBD1; v_gene: TRBV20-1; CDR3nt: TGCAGTGCTATAAAGGGGGCTTATGGCTACACCTTC; CDR3aa: CSAIKGAYGYTF
abundance: -; j_gene: TRBJ2-1; d_gene: TRBD2; v_gene: TRBV14; CDR3nt: TGTGCCAGCAGCCAAGATCGGACTAGCGGGAGGGACTACAATGAGCAGTTCTTC; CDR3aa: CASSQDRTSGRDYNEQFF
abundance: -; j_gene: TRBJ2-1; d_gene: -; v_gene: TRBV6-5; CDR3nt: TGTGCCAGCAGTTACAAGGGGGGCGGTTTCAATGAGCAGTTCTTC; CDR3aa: CASSYKGGGFNEQFF
abundance: few; j_gene: TRBJ2-1; d_gene: TRBD2; v_gene: TRBV20-1; CDR3nt: TGCAGTGCCACCCTTAGCGGGAGTGGCACCTACAATGAGCAGTTCTTC; CDR3aa: CSATLSGSGTYNEQFF
abundance: few; j_gene: TRBJ2-1; d_gene: TRBD2; v_gene: TRBV12-3/TRBV12-4; CDR3nt: TGTGCCAGCAGTCAACCGGGGGGGGATGATGAGCAGTTCTTC; CDR3aa: CASSQPGGDDEQFF
abundance: -; j_gene: TRBJ1-1; d_gene: -; v_gene: TRBV4-2; CDR3nt: TGTGCCAGCAGCCAAATAGGTCGTGGAGGGGGTGAGACTGAAGCTTTCTTT; CDR3aa: CASSQIGRGGGETEAFF